Listed below are T cell receptor beta chains from one sample, sequenced in a study of cytotoxic CD8 clonotypes in ibrutinib-treated CLL. Some clones are missing from TCRdb's copy, which holds only in-frame ones; the method was immunoSEQ multiplex PCR. This table holds some 140,000 clones, approximately 81% found once. This specimen consisted of PBMCs, obtained after 24 months of ibrutinib treatment. The receptors shown here come from a human donor with chronic lymphocytic leukemia. CDR3s include the opening cysteine and the closing phenylalanine or tryptophan. Each record gives: J gene, V gene, CDR3 protein.

>TRBJ1-6|TRBV30
CAWSVGQPNSPLHF
>TRBJ1-1|TRBV7-2
CASSLDRPLNTEAFF
>TRBJ1-4|TRBV7-7
CASSRPGQGTTNEKLFF
>TRBJ1-5|TRBV30
CAWSPPRGVNQPQHF
>TRBJ1-2|TRBV6-5
CASRPGTGNGYTF
>TRBJ2-7|TRBV7-2
CASSPGQNYEQYF
>TRBJ2-7|TRBV18
CASSAVVRYEQYF
>TRBJ1-1|TRBV5-3
CARSFMRERDRTMNTEAFF
>TRBJ2-2|TRBV9
CASSSGGGNTGELFF
>TRBJ1-3|TRBV7-8
CASSRPGQASGNTIYF
>TRBJ2-7|TRBV2
CASSPREAEQYF
>TRBJ1-6|TRBV6-1
CATLQGQTYNSPLHF
>TRBJ1-1|TRBV13
CASSLLRDHVYTEAFF
>TRBJ2-5|TRBV6-5
CASSGRTRALETQYF
>TRBJ2-2|TRBV6-1
CASLLDTHPGELFF
>TRBJ1-4|TRBV7-2
CASSFRGGTNEKLFF
>TRBJ2-3|TRBV6-6
CASSYSSGWSDTQYF
>TRBJ2-4|TRBV5-4
CASSLAGGIQYF
>TRBJ2-2|TRBV15
CATSRGGGGGNTGELFF
>TRBJ2-3|TRBV10-3
CAISTTGGAGSDTQYF
>TRBJ1-2|TRBV29-1
CSARGQLNYGYTF
>TRBJ1-5|TRBV6-1
CASLGTGSNQPQHF
>TRBJ1-2|TRBV6-5
CASSYSRWPNYGYTF
>TRBJ2-1|TRBV9
CASSVGSGLGLSSYNEQFF
>TRBJ2-1|TRBV5-1
CASTGQGGGEQFF
>TRBJ2-1|TRBV2
CASSEAVMAGEQFF
>TRBJ2-7|TRBV27
CASRDRGGAHEQYF
>TRBJ2-5|TRBV18
CASSPLKDSQETQYF
>TRBJ1-6|TRBV27
CASSLGTGSSYNSPLHF
>TRBJ2-2|TRBV7-9
CASSTRDRDTGELFF